Listed below are T cell receptor beta chains from one sample, sequenced in a study of Graves' ophthalmopathy and Graves' hyperthyroidism. TCRdb used MiXCR to reprocess the multiplex PCR reads, holding one entry per CDR3 protein. The sample holds about 700,000 distinct CDR3 sequences, under 50% seen once. Sequenced: peripheral blood. The receptors come from an adult man with Graves' ophthalmopathy. Each CDR3 is given with its conserved first and last residue. A D gene is named only where the DNA matches it firmly. Clone size appears in some rows only: once, few, many, or a class for an expanded clone.

clone size | J gene | V gene | D gene | CDR3 protein | CDR3 DNA
. | TRBJ1-5 | TRBV4-1 | . | CASSQEASNQPQHF | TGCGCCAGCAGCCAAGAAGCCAGCAATCAGCCCCAGCATTTT
many | TRBJ2-7 | TRBV24-1 | . | CATSDFWGSEQYF | TGTGCCACCAGTGATTTTTGGGGATCCGAGCAGTACTTC
. | TRBJ2-7 | TRBV10-3 | . | CAIMRTDDDPNSYEQYF | TGTGCCATCATGAGGACAGATGATGACCCAAACTCCTACGAGCAGTACTTC
. | TRBJ2-7 | TRBV7-9 | TRBD2 | CASMKRASGGDYEQYF | TGTGCCAGCATGAAGAGGGCTAGCGGGGGAGACTACGAGCAGTACTTC
. | TRBJ2-7 | TRBV2 | TRBD1 | CASSEVRTGDNEQYF | TGTGCCAGCAGTGAAGTGCGGACAGGGGACAATGAGCAGTACTTC
. | TRBJ2-3 | TRBV5-1 | . | CASSLGLPTDTQYF | TGCGCCAGCAGCCTGGGACTGCCCACAGATACGCAGTATTTT
few | TRBJ2-1 | TRBV7-3 | . | CASSAKRGQFF | TGTGCCAGCAGCGCCAAGCGTGGGCAGTTCTTC
. | TRBJ2-7 | TRBV5-6 | . | CASSRLGFAYEQYF | TGTGCCAGCAGCCGCCTTGGGTTCGCCTACGAGCAGTACTTC
. | TRBJ1-1 | TRBV7-9 | . | CASSLGRVGHTEAFF | TGTGCCAGCAGCTTAGGAAGGGTGGGACACACTGAAGCTTTCTTT
. | TRBJ2-7 | TRBV29-1 | . | CSAVAGEREQYF | TGCAGCGCCGTTGCGGGTGAGAGAGAGCAGTACTTC
. | TRBJ2-7 | TRBV29-1 | . | CSFGTPCLEQYF | TGCAGCTTCGGGACTCCCTGTCTAGAGCAGTACTTC
. | TRBJ2-2 | TRBV2 | . | CASSVYGTGNPPTGELFF | TGTGCCAGCAGTGTGTATGGTACAGGGAACCCTCCTACCGGGGAGCTGTTTTTT
. | TRBJ1-1 | TRBV11-1 | . | CASSPRDRAEAFF | TGTGCCAGCAGCCCTAGGGACCGTGCTGAAGCTTTCTTT